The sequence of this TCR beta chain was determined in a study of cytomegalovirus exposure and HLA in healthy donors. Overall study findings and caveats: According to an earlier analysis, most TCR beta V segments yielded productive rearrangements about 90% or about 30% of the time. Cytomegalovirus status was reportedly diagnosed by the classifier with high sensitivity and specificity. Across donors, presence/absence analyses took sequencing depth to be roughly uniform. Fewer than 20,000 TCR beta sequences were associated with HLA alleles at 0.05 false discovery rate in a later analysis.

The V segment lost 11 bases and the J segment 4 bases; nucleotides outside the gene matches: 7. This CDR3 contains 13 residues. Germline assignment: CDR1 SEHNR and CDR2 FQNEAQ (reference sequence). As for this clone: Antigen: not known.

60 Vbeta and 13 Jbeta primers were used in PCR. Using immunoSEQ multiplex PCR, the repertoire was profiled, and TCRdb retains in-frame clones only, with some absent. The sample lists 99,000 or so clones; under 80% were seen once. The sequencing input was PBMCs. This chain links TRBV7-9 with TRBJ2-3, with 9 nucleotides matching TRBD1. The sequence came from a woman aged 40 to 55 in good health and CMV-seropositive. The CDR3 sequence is CAGEDRGPDTQYF. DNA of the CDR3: TGTGCCGGCGAGGACAGGGGACCAGATACGCAGTATTTT. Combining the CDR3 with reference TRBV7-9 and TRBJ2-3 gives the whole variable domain DTGVSQNPRHKITKRGQNVTFRCDPISEHNRLYWYRQTLGQGPEFLTYFQNEAQLEKSRLLSDRFSAERPKGSFSTLEIQRTEQGDSAMYLCAGEDRGPDTQYFGPGTRLTVL.